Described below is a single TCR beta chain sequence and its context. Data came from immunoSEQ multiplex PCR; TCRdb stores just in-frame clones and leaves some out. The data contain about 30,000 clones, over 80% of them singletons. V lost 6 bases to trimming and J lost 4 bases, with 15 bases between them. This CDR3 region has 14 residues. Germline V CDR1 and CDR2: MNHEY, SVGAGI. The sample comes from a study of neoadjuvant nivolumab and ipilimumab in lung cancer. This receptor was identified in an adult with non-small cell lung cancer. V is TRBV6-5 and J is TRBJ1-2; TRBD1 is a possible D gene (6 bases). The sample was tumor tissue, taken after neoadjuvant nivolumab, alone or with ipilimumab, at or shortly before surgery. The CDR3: CASRQGLDGYGYTF. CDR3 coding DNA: TGTGCCAGCAGGCAGGGGTTGGATGGCTATGGCTACACCTTC.